Below, 5 T cell receptor beta chains from the same sample are listed, as sequenced in a study of technical replicates of blood from a handful of donors. Profiling relied on immunoSEQ multiplex PCR, and the TCRdb table lists in-frame clones only, not all of them. The sample has 62,000 or so clones, around nine tenths seen once. What was sequenced was PBMCs. These receptors were collected from a human donor in good health. Some clones in this sample may be carry-over from other donors' samples.

The rearrangement joins TRBV12-5 to TRBJ2-3; D perhaps matches TRBD2 (5 bases). Germline V lookup: CDR1 LGHNT, CDR2 FRNRAP. CDR3 length: 14 amino acids. V lost 1 base and J lost 4, with 9 bases in between. CDR3 residues: CASGLGGPSDTQYF. The DNA of the CDR3 is TGTGCTAGTGGTTTGGGAGGGCCGTCAGATACGCAGTATTTT.

The chain is built from TRBV7-2 and TRBJ1-3; D is perhaps TRBD1 (5 bases). Germline loops: CDR1 SGHTA, CDR2 FQGNSA. The CDR3 covers 15 residues. Trimming cost V 5 bases and J 0 bases, with 11 bases left between them. CDR3 sequence reads: CASSRDSSSGNTIYF. Written as DNA, the CDR3 is TGTGCCAGCAGCCGGGACTCTAGCTCTGGAAACACCATATATTTT.

This sequence joins TRBV30 and TRBJ2-4; D is unclear. Trimming stripped 8 bases from V and 1 base from J, with 6 bases between. The CDR3 runs 11 residues. Germline V gene data show CDR1 as GTSNPN and CDR2 as SVGIG (reference sequence). The CDR3 nucleotides read TGTGCCACCCGGGCCAAAAACATTCAGTACTTC. Translating gives CATRAKNIQYF.

This chain uses TRBV7-9 with TRBJ2-1, with D possibly matching TRBD2 (6 bases). The CDR3 sequence is 16 residues long. Trimming cost V 4 bases and J 9 bases, with 22 bases left between them. Per the germline V gene, CDR1 is SEHNR and CDR2 is FQNEAQ (reference sequence). The DNA of the CDR3 is TGTGCCAGCAGCTACGGGACTGGGCGGGGAACAATTGAGCAGTTCTTC. It specifies CASSYGTGRGTIEQFF.

This clone was counted only a few times. The chain couples TRBV15 to TRBJ2-3; D gene unclear. The ends were cut back, 1 base at V and 7 bases at J, with 6 bases in the middle. CDR1 LNHNV and CDR2 YYDKDF come from the germline V gene (reference sequence). The CDR3 sequence is 12 residues long. The CDR3 is CATSRGANTQYF. In DNA, the CDR3 is TGTGCCACCAGCAGAGGGGCAAATACGCAGTATTTT.